What follows describes a single TCR beta chain. The data derive from a study of blood T cell repertoires in COVID-19. Study-level information: Donors in the United States, Italy and Spain gave samples during acute or convalescent COVID-19. PBMCs, B-cell-depleted T cells, or T cells provided the cDNA or gDNA that made up the material.

In the study's own analysis: Estimates of nucleated cell counts were drawn from the amplification of reference gene primers. Profiling relied on immunoSEQ multiplex PCR, and the TCRdb table lists in-frame clones only, not all of them. From that table come the V and J calls and clone size; the DNA was used to work out D and trimming. This table has tens of thousands of clones, around 89% appearing once. Trimming took 0 bases from V and 9 from J, leaving 17 bases between them. CDR3 length: 15 residues. Germline V gene data show CDR1 as LGHNA and CDR2 as YSLEER. Sequencing used peripheral blood. This clonotype was obtained from a woman aged 80 or over with active COVID-19. The chain carries TRBV4-3 and TRBJ1-1, with D possibly matching TRBD1 (6 bases). For the CDR3, the DNA is TGCGCCAGCAGCCAAGATGCGGGGGGCGCGTATCAAGCTTTCTTT. Protein: CASSQDAGGAYQAFF.